These T cell receptor beta chains were read from a single sample in a study of human T cells and chemical hapten exposure. Using its own MiXCR run on the RACE reads, TCRdb lists one record per CDR3 protein. This table holds 200,000 to 300,000 distinct CDR3 sequences, approximately 8.6% found once. Sample: whole blood, taken in connection with sensitization to the hapten diphenylcyclopropenone (DPC). The origin of the receptors is a woman aged 40 to 50 with alopecia areata. Some clones in this sample may be carry-over from other donors' samples. CDR3s include the opening cysteine and the closing phenylalanine or tryptophan. The D gene is left open where the match is weak. Size values are once, few and many counts, or a class for expanded clones, and some rows have none.

TRBV29-1	few	TRBJ2-2	-	CSVEDLTLNTGELFF	TGCAGCGTTGAAGATTTAACGCTAAACACCGGGGAGCTGTTTTTT
TRBV4-2	few	TRBJ2-5	-	CASSPTKREQETQYF	TGTGCCAGCAGCCCGACCAAACGGGAGCAAGAGACCCAGTACTTC
TRBV9	-	TRBJ2-1	TRBD2	CASSAGTSGTSNEQFF	TGTGCCAGCAGCGCAGGGACTAGCGGGACTTCCAATGAGCAGTTCTTC
TRBV14	-	TRBJ2-1	TRBD1	CASSPPGQGTEQFF	TGTGCCAGCAGCCCACCGGGACAGGGTACTGAGCAGTTCTTC
TRBV20-1	-	TRBJ2-3	TRBD2	CSASGGTSGRRDTQYF	TGCAGTGCTAGTGGGGGGACTAGCGGGAGGAGGGATACGCAGTATTTT
TRBV2	many	TRBJ2-7	-	CASCVFYEQYF	TGTGCCAGCTGTGTCTTTTACGAGCAGTACTTC
TRBV10-3	few	TRBJ2-4	-	CAISAGKEGIQYF	TGTGCCATCAGTGCGGGGAAGGAAGGGATTCAGTACTTC
TRBV3-1	few	TRBJ2-5	-	CASSSWQKETQYF	TGTGCCAGCAGCTCCTGGCAGAAGGAGACCCAGTACTTC
TRBV3-1	many	TRBJ1-6	-	CASSQDGYSPLHF	TGTGCCAGCAGCCAAGACGGGTACTCACCCCTCCACTTT
TRBV29-1	few	TRBJ2-5	TRBD1	CSVIQGARETQYF	TGCAGCGTTATACAGGGGGCCCGGGAGACCCAGTACTTC
TRBV7-9	many	TRBJ2-5	TRBD1	CASSQRTGAETQYF	TGTGCCAGCAGCCAACGAACAGGGGCAGAGACCCAGTACTTC
TRBV7-3	-	TRBJ1-1	-	CASSFDRAQYTEAFF	TGTGCCAGCAGCTTTGACCGGGCCCAATACACTGAAGCTTTCTTT
TRBV3-1	few	TRBJ2-1	-	CASSLGPTGEQFF	TGTGCCAGCAGCCTGGGACCCACCGGTGAGCAGTTCTTC
TRBV5-6	few	TRBJ2-3	TRBD2	CASSLALAGETDTQYF	TGTGCCAGCAGCTTGGCTCTAGCGGGAGAAACAGATACGCAGTATTTT
TRBV12-3/TRBV12-4	many	TRBJ1-4	-	CASRSDGWLFF	TGTGCCAGCAGATCTGACGGATGGCTGTTTTTT
TRBV5-1	many	TRBJ2-3	TRBD2	CASSLGELAGVSTQYF	TGCGCCAGCAGCTTAGGGGAACTAGCGGGAGTCTCTACGCAGTATTTT
TRBV2	-	TRBJ2-7	TRBD2	CASSGAGEPGEQYF	TGTGCCAGCAGTGGAGCGGGAGAACCCGGCGAGCAGTACTTC